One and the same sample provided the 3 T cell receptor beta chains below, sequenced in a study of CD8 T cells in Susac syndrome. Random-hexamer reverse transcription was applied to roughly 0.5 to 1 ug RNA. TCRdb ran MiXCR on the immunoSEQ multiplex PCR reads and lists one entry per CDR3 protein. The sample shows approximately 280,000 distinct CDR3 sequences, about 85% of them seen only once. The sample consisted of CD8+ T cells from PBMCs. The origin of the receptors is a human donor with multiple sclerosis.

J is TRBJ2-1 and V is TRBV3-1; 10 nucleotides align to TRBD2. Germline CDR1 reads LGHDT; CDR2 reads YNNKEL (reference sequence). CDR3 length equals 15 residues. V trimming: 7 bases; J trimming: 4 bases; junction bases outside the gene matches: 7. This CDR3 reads CASTWTSGAYNEQFF. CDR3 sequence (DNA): TGTGCCAGCACCTGGACTAGCGGAGCGTACAATGAGCAGTTCTTC.

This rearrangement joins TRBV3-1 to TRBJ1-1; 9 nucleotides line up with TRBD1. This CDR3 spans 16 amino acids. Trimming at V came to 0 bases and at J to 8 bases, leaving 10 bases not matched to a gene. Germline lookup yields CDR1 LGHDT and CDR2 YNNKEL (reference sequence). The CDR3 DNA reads TGTGCCAGCAGCCAAGAACCCGAACCGGGGACAGGGGAAGCTTTCTTT. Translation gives CASSQEPEPGTGEAFF. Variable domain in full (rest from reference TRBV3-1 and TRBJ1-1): DTAVSQTPKYLVTQMGNDKSIKCEQNLGHDTMYWYKQDSKKFLKIMFSYNNKELIINETVPNRFSPKSPDKAHLNLHINSLELGDSAVYFCASSQEPEPGTGEAFFGQGTRLTVV.

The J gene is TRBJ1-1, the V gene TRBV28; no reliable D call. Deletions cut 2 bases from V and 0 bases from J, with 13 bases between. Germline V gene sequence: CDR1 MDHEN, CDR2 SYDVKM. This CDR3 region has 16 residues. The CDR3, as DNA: TGTGCCAGCAGTTTAATGGTTGAAAGTGTGAACACTGAAGCTTTCTTT. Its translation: CASSLMVESVNTEAFF.